What follows describes a single TCR beta chain. This sample was taken from a study of T cells in Graves' hyperthyroidism and ophthalmopathy. Amplified TCR beta CDR3 regions derived from RNA transcripts. A first-round RT-PCR of the TCR CDR3 used the HTBI primer set. One entry per CDR3 protein, called by TCRdb with MiXCR from the multiplex PCR reads. This sample carries 600,000 or so distinct CDR3 sequences, about 16% of them seen once, and the ten largest clones take around 3.9%. The source material was blood. The sequence was collected from a woman aged 25 to 39 with Graves' hyperthyroidism.

CDR3 sequence (DNA): TGTGCCAGCAGTACAGGGTTCAGCACAGATACGCAGTATTTT. Translating gives CASSTGFSTDTQYF. The rearrangement links TRBV12-3 or TRBV12-4 to TRBJ2-3; a weak D match, TRBD1 (6 bases). Trimming left V 5 bases short and J 0 bases short, with 9 bases between. There are 14 residues in the CDR3.